One sample yielded the 21 T cell receptor beta chains listed below, sequenced in a study of blood T cells in healthy people across ages. PCR was performed a second time for about 7 to 12 cycles using a sample-barcoded 5' primer and a J-beta primer mix. TCRdb passed the 5' RACE reads through MiXCR, listing each CDR3 protein once. The sample yields around 1.7 million distinct CDR3 sequences, about 28% seen once. Specimen: blood. The source of these receptors is a woman in her twenties or thirties in good health.

The J gene is TRBJ2-3, the V gene TRBV20-1, with 11 positions matching TRBD2. This CDR3 spans 15 amino acids. The germline gives CDR1 DFQATT, CDR2 SNEGSKA (reference sequence). V dropped 5 bases and J dropped 5; count of bases not matched to a gene: 9. The CDR3 DNA reads TGCAGTGCTGAGACCGCGCTAGCGGGGGGAGATACGCAGTATTTT. This encodes CSAETALAGGDTQYF.

This clonotype was observed at least ten times. This chain uses TRBV5-1 with TRBJ2-5; D may be TRBD1 (6 bases). The CDR3 runs 15 residues. Germline V gene lookup returns CDR1 SGHRS and CDR2 YFSETQ. Trimming cost V 0 bases and J 6 bases, with 15 bases left between them. CDR3: CASSLGHRDLQTQYF. The CDR3, as DNA: TGCGCCAGCAGCTTGGGGCACAGGGACCTCCAGACCCAGTACTTC.

This clonotype was picked up many times. V is TRBV5-1 and J is TRBJ2-7, with D perhaps given as TRBD1 or TRBD2 (5 bases each). Germline lookup yields CDR1 SGHRS and CDR2 YFSETQ. CDR3 size: 15 residues. The V gene lost 2 bases and the J gene lost 3 bases, with 15 bases spanning the gap. CDR3 protein: CASSLLSGANYEQYF. The CDR3 DNA follows: TGCGCCAGCAGCTTACTTTCCGGGGCCAACTACGAGCAGTACTTC.

This clonotype was found many times. This rearrangement joins TRBV10-3 to TRBJ2-7; D assignment may be TRBD1 or TRBD2 (6 bases each). V was clipped by 6 bases and J by 4 bases, with 13 bases between them. The germline V gene has CDR1 ENHRY and CDR2 SYGVKD. The CDR3 loop spans 13 amino acids. The CDR3 sequence: CAISEPGAYEQYF. CDR3 bases: TGTGCCATCAGCGAGCCGGGGGCATACGAGCAGTACTTC.

This chain joins TRBV9 and TRBJ2-1, with 9 bases aligning to TRBD2. Per the germline V gene, CDR1 is SGDLS and CDR2 is YYNGEE. The V gene end was trimmed by 4 bases and the J gene end by 3 bases; junction bases not matched to a gene: 5. This CDR3 contains 15 residues. In DNA form, the CDR3 reads TGTGCCAGCAGCTTCACAGCGGGAGGCTACAATGAGCAGTTCTTC. Translated: CASSFTAGGYNEQFF.

The rearrangement links TRBV7-9 to TRBJ1-1; D gene ambiguous. CDR1 and CDR2 from the germline V gene are SEHNR and FQNEAQ (reference sequence). The CDR3 spans 16 residues. V gave up 5 bases and J gave up 3 bases, with 19 bases separating them. The CDR3: CASSPFSRARDTEAFF. CDR3 nucleotide sequence: TGTGCCAGCAGCCCTTTCTCGCGGGCTAGGGACACTGAAGCTTTCTTT.

The CDR3 protein is CAISWYGNEQFF. The CDR3 DNA reads TGTGCCATCAGTTGGTATGGGAATGAGCAGTTCTTC. V and J are TRBV10-3 and TRBJ2-1; no clear D. The CDR3 is 12 amino acids. From germline, CDR1 is ENHRY and CDR2 SYGVKD. V lost 5 bases to trimming and J lost 7 bases, with 9 bases between them.

This clonotype was found many times. The J gene is TRBJ2-6, the V gene TRBV6-6; D gene ambiguous. Germline V gene data show CDR1 as MNHNY and CDR2 as SVGAGI (reference sequence). This CDR3 is built from 13 residues. Between the trimmed V and J ends, which lost 7 bases and 0 bases, there was a span of 4 bases. CDR3 loop: CASTSSGANVLTF. In DNA, the CDR3 is TGTGCCAGCACGAGCTCTGGGGCCAACGTCCTGACTTTC.

The rearrangement links TRBV3-1 to TRBJ1-5; D remains unclear. Trimming removed 1 base from V and 9 bases from J, with 7 bases in between. The CDR3 extends over 12 amino acids. The V gene's germline CDR1 is LGHDT and CDR2 YNNKEL (reference sequence). The CDR3 here is CASSQGVRPQHF. The CDR3, as DNA: TGTGCCAGCAGCCAAGGAGTTCGGCCCCAGCATTTT.

This clonotype was found many times. J is TRBJ1-4 and V is TRBV12-3 or TRBV12-4, with TRBD1 identical over 8 bases. CDR3 size: 16 residues. V trimming: 2 bases; J trimming: 8 bases; junction bases outside the gene matches: 10. The CDR3 DNA sequence: TGTGCCAGCAGTTTAAGGGCAACAGGGGGTGGGGAAAAACTGTTTTTT. Amino acid sequence: CASSLRATGGGEKLFF.

Many counts were recorded for this clonotype. The chain links TRBV20-1 to TRBJ2-7; D unclear. Deletions cut 0 bases from V and 3 bases from J, with 9 bases between. CDR3 length: 13 amino acids. CDR1 and CDR2 from the germline V gene are DFQATT and SNEGSKA (reference sequence). The DNA for the CDR3 is TGCAGTGCTAGAGATTCCCCAAACTACGAGCAGTACTTC. Translating gives CSARDSPNYEQYF.

The chain recombines TRBV28 with TRBJ1-2; no firm D call. Germline V gene data show CDR1 as MDHEN and CDR2 as SYDVKM. This CDR3 has 15 amino acids. V lost 5 bases and J lost 6, with 19 bases in between. CDR3 bases: TGTGCCAGCAGTCCCTACCGAAGCCAACCGCATGGCTACACCTTC. This sequence encodes CASSPYRSQPHGYTF.

In regard to this clonotype: This may arise from a read error, as a much more abundant clone is one base away. The rearrangement uses TRBV20-1 and TRBJ2-1, with 8 bases matching TRBD2. After removal of 6 bases from V and 8 bases from J, the junction contained 12 bases not matched to a gene. This CDR3 spans 14 amino acids. Germline values: CDR1 DFQATT, CDR2 SNEGSKA (reference sequence). The CDR3 region is CSASERGRYDEQFF. The CDR3 DNA reads as TGCAGTGCGAGCGAGCGGGGGCGTTACGATGAGCAGTTCTTC.

This clonotype was observed at least ten times. This CDR3 is CASSYGTRRETQYF. In DNA, the CDR3 is TGTGCCAGCAGTTACGGCACTAGAAGAGAGACCCAGTACTTC. V is TRBV6-5 and J is TRBJ2-5, with a possible D match to TRBD2 (5 bases). CDR1 and CDR2 from the germline V gene are MNHEY and SVGAGI. The CDR3 has 14 amino acids. Trimming removed 2 bases at V and 4 bases at J, with 11 bases between.

This clonotype was found a few times. This chain connects TRBV2 to TRBJ2-5, with D possibly matching TRBD1 (6 bases). Germline CDR1 is SNHLY and CDR2 is FYNNEI. The CDR3 is 15 residues long. The V end lost 4 bases, the J end lost 2 bases, and 14 bases lay between the germline ends. CDR3 sequence: CASSAHRTDQETQYF. The CDR3 nucleotides read TGTGCCAGCAGTGCCCATCGGACAGATCAAGAGACCCAGTACTTC.

The chain recombines TRBV5-5 with TRBJ2-5; TRBD1 aligns across 12 bases. V shed 6 bases, J shed 2 bases, and the junction held 14 bases outside the gene matches. From germline, CDR1 is SGHKS and CDR2 YYEKEE (reference sequence). This CDR3 region has 18 residues. In DNA form, the CDR3 reads TGTGCCAGCAAAAGAATAAGGGGGACAGGGGGCTTTCAAGAGACCCAGTACTTC. As protein: CASKRIRGTGGFQETQYF.

On this clonotype: A read error is possible here, since a much larger clone lies one base away. The V call is TRBV6-1, the J call TRBJ2-7, with D possibly called TRBD1 or TRBD2 (5 bases each). CDR3 length equals 11 residues. Deletions cut 6 bases from V and 8 bases from J, with 11 bases between. Germline V gives CDR1 MNHNS, CDR2 SASEGT. CDR3 sequence reads: CASRDLGQQYF. DNA for the CDR3: TGTGCCAGCAGGGACTTGGGGCAGCAGTACTTC.

Only a few counts were recorded for this clonotype. A read error may produce the germline difference seen at one junction end. The rearrangement uses TRBV29-1 and TRBJ1-6, with TRBD1 matching over 7 bases. This CDR3 has 13 residues. Looked up from germline, CDR1 is SQVTM and CDR2 is ANQGSEA. CDR3 in DNA: TGCAGCGTTAAAGAAGGACAGGAGAGCCCCCTCCACTTT. Amino acids: CSVKEGQESPLHF. Full variable domain (remainder filled in from reference TRBV29-1 and TRBJ1-6): SAVISQKPSRDICQRGTSLTIQCQVDSQVTMMFWYRQQPGQSLTLIATANQGSEATYESGFVIDKFPISRPNLTFSTLTVSNMSPEDSSIYLCSVKEGQESPLHFGNGTRLTVT.

The rearrangement joins TRBV7-2 to TRBJ2-4, with D perhaps TRBD1 or TRBD2 (5 bases each). The germline V gene encodes CDR1 SGHTA and CDR2 FQGNSA. Trimming pared 5 bases from V and 13 bases from J, leaving 24 bases between. The CDR3 consists of 15 residues. CDR3 loop: CASSLPGDLRVLQYF. CDR3 coding DNA: TGTGCCAGCAGCCTCCCCGGGGACCTACGAGTTTTGCAGTACTTC.

About this clonotype: The junction shows a germline mismatch at one end, possibly a read error. This sequence joins TRBV20-1 and TRBJ2-3, with D perhaps matching TRBD2 (7 bases). This CDR3 contains 14 residues. Germline V gene data show CDR1 as DFQATT and CDR2 as SNEGSKA (reference sequence). The CDR3 spells CSAVTRGGTDAQYF. CDR3 sequence (DNA): TGCAGTGCCGTTACGAGGGGGGGCACAGATGCGCAGTATTTT.

This clonotype was picked up a small number of times. The chain employs TRBV4-1 and TRBJ2-1; 12 bases are shared with TRBD2. Trimming took 4 bases from V and 3 from J; bases not matched to a gene: 7. From germline, CDR1 is MGHRA and CDR2 YSYEKL. The CDR3 has 17 amino acids. For the CDR3, the DNA is TGCGCCAGCAGCCTTTACGGACTAGCGGGAAACTACAATGAGCAGTTCTTC. Translation: CASSLYGLAGNYNEQFF.